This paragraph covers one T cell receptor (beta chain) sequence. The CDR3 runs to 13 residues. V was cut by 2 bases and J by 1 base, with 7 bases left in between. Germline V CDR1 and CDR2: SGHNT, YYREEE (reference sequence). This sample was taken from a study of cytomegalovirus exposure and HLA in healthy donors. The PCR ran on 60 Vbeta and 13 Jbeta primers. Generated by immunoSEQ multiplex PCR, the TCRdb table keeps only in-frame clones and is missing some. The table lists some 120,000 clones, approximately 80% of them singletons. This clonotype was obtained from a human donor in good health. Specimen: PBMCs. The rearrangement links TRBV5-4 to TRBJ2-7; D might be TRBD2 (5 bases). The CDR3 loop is CASSFGESYEQYF. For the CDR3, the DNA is TGTGCCAGCAGCTTCGGGGAATCCTACGAGCAGTACTTC.